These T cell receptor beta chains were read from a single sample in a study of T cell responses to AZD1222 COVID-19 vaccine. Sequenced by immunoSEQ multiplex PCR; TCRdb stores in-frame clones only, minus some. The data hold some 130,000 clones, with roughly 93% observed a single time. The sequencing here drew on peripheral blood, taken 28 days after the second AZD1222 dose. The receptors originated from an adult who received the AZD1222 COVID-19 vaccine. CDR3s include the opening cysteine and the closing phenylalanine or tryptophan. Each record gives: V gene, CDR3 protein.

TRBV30 CAWSGTGGQPQHF
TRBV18 CASSVQANSGNTIYF
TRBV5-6 CASSPTRQGGGELFF
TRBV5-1 CASSGQGGSETQYF
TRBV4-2 CASSQVGWAVTNTGELFF
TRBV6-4 CASSSLVWAPYNEQFF
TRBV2 CASSTGQGVGYGYTF
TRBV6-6 CASSPGASGRNEQFF
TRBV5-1 CASSLAGGTEQHEQYF
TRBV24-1 CATSPANTIYF
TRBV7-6 CASSPGPGANEKLFF
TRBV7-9 CASSLGEAVSDTQYF
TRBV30 CAWSVLGPYEQYF
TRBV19 CASSRDRAGFNEQFF
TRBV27 CASSPVIAGVDEQFF
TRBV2 CASNDRGTSYEQYF
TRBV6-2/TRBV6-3 CASSYYRLAGVGYEQYF
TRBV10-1 CASRWNRAETQYF
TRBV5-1 CASSLERGTEAFF
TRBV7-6 CASSLAGDSRSVSYTF
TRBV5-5 CASSLEGGGGYTF
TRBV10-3 CAISYSSGNTIYF
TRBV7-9 CASSRVSYEQYF
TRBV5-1 CASSLGGTLLTEAFF
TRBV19 CASSKTDVSYEQYF
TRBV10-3 CAISESGGPGELFF
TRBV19 CASSIQGYYGYTF
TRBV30 CAWSVRVSGRISYEQYF
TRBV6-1 CASREAGTVNEKLFF
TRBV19 CATKDSSNKNIQYF
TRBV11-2 CASSLGMDRAYEQYF
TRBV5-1 CASSLDGAESNYGYTF
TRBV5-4 CASRTGVEDTQYF
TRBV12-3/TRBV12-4 CASSFRDSSEQFF
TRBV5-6 CASSSPGRYNEQFF
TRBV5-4 CASSFESTGPYGYTF
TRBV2 CASSEGTSSMFF
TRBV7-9 CASSLALKSPDTQYF
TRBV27 CASSPQGAGGYTF
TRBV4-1 CASSQGGASGAGNTIYF
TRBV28 CASGLEHRAVVDEQYF
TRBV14 CASSPGRNSPLHF
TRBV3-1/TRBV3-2 CASSFRGSWNTEAFF
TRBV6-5 CASSTIETGGYGYTF
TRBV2 CASAVGNNQPQHF
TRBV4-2 CASSHSGRGGNEQFF
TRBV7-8 CASSSQGGGEKLFF
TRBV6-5 CASSYLTEGYGYTF
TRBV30 CAWSVSGGTLHEQYF
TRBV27 CASSLAYVGDQPQHF
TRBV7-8 CASSRQDWVGELFF
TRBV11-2 CASSREGYGYEQYF
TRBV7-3 CASSPRQGATQYF
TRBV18 CASSPRDREGNTGELFF
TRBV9 CASSVGGRAGYTF
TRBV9 CASSVDGQSNQPQHF
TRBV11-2 CASSLGSGIGLYNEQFF